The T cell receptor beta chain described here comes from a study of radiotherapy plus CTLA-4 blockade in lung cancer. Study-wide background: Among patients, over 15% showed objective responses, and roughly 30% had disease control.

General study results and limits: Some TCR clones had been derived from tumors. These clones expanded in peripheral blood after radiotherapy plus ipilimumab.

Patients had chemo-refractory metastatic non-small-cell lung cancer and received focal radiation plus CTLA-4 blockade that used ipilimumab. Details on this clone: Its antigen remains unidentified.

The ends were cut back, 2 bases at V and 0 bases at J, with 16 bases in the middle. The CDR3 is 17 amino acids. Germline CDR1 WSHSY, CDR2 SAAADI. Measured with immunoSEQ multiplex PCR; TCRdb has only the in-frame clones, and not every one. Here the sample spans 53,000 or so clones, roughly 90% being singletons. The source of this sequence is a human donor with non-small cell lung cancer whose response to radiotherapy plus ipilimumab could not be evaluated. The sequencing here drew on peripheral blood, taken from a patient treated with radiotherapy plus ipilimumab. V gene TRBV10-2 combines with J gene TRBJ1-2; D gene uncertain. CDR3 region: CASSERVEGLANYGYTF. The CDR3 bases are TGCGCCAGCAGTGAGAGGGTGGAGGGCCTAGCTAACTATGGCTACACCTTC.